The clone carrying this T cell receptor (beta chain) was observed a handful of times. As yet, its antigen is unknown. The record originates from a study of CD8 T cells in Susac syndrome. The study's findings and limits: The authors acknowledged that their TCR sequencing and HLA analysis involved a relatively small number of individuals.

cDNA came from about 0.5 to 1 ug RNA primed by random hexamers. Multiplex immunoSEQ PCR targeted 54 Vbeta and 13 Jbeta TCR beta segments. TCRdb independently ran MiXCR on the immunoSEQ multiplex PCR reads; one entry per CDR3 protein. The table lists a few hundred thousand distinct CDR3 sequences, more than 75% of them singletons. In blood CD8+ and CD4+ T cells, TCR beta underwent sequencing. Sequenced material: CD8+ T cells from PBMCs. This clonotype originated in a human donor with multiple sclerosis.

CDR3 sequence: CASSRGGVDEQYF. In DNA form, the CDR3 reads TGCGCCAGCAGTCGGGGCGGGGTGGACGAGCAGTACTTC. This sequence joins TRBV23-1 and TRBJ2-7, with D possibly being TRBD2 (6 bases). TRBV23-1 is an ORF, with its function uncertain. V was cut by 4 bases and J by 5 bases, with 12 bases left in between. The CDR3 loop spans 13 amino acids.